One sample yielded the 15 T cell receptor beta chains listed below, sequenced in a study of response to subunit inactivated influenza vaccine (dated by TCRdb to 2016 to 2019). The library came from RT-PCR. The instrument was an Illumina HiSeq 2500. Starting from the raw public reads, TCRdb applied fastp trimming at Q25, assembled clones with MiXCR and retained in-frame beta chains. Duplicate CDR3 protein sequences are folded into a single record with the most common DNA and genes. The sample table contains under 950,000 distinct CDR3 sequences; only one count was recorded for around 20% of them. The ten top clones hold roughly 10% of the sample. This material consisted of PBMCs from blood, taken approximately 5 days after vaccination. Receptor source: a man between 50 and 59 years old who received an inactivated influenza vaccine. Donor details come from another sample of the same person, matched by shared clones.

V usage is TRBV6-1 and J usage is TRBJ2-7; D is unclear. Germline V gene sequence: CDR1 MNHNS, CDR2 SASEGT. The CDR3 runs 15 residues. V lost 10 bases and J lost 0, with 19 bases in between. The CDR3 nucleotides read TGTGCCATACACCTCGGACGGACGGTCTCCTACGAGCAGTACTTC. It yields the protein CAIHLGRTVSYEQYF.

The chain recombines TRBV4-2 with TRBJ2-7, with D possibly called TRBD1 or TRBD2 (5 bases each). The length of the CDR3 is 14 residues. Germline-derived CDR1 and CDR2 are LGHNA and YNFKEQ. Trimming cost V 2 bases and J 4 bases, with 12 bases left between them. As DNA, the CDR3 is TGTGCCAGCAGCCAACGTGGTTGGGGGTACGAGCAGTACTTC. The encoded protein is CASSQRGWGYEQYF.

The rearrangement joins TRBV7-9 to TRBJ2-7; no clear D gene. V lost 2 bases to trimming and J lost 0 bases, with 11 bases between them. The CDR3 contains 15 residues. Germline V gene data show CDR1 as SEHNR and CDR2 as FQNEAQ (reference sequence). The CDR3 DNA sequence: TGTGCCAGCAGCTTATCCTCCGTAGACTCCTACGAGCAGTACTTC. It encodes CASSLSSVDSYEQYF.

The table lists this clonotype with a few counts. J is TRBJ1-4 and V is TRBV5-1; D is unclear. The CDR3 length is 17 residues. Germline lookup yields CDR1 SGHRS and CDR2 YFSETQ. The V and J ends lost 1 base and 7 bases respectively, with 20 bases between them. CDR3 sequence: CASSLLGEKRTGEKLFF. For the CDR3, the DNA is TGCGCCAGCAGCTTGTTGGGCGAAAAGCGAACGGGTGAAAAACTGTTTTTT.

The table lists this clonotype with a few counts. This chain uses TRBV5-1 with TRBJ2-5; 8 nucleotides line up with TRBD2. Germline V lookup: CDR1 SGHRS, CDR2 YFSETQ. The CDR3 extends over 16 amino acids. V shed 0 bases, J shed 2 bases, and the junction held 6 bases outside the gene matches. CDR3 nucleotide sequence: TGCGCCAGCAGCTTGGAACCGGGAGGGCCACAAGAGACCCAGTACTTC. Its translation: CASSLEPGGPQETQYF. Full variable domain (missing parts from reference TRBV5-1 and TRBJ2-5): KAGVTQTPRYLIKTRGQQVTLSCSPISGHRSVSWYQQTPGQGLQFLFEYFSETQRNKGNFPGRFSGRQFSNSRSEMNVSTLELGDSALYLCASSLEPGGPQETQYFGPGTRLLVL.

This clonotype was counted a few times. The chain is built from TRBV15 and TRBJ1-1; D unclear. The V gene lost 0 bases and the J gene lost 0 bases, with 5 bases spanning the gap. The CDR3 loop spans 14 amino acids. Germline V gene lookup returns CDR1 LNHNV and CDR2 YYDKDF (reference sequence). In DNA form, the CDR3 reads TGTGCCACCAGCAGAGATTCTTTGAACACTGAAGCTTTCTTT. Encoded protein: CATSRDSLNTEAFF.

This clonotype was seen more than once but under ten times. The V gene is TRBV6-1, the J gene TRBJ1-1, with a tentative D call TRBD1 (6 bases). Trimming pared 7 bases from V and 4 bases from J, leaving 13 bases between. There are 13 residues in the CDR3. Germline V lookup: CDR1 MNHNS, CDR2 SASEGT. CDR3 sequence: CASKIQGTTEAFF. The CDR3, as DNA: TGTGCCAGCAAAATCCAGGGGACCACTGAAGCTTTCTTT.

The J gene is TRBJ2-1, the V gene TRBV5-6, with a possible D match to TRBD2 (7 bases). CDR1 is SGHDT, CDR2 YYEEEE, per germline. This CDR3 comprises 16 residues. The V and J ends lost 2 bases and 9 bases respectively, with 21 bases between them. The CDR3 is CASSFSRGGFLGEQFF. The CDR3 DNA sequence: TGTGCCAGCAGCTTTTCCAGGGGAGGGTTTCTGGGTGAGCAGTTCTTC.

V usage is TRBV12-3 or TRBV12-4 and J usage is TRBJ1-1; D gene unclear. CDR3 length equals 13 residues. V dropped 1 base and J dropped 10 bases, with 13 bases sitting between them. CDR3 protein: CASSLEMGFGAFF. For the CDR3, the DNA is TGTGCCAGCAGTTTAGAAATGGGTTTCGGAGCTTTCTTT.

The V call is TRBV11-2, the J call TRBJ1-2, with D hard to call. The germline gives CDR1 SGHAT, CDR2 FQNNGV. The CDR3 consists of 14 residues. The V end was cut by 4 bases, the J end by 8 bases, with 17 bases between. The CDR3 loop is CASSSLRYRRGYTF. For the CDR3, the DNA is TGTGCCAGCAGCTCCCTCAGGTACCGGAGGGGCTACACCTTC.

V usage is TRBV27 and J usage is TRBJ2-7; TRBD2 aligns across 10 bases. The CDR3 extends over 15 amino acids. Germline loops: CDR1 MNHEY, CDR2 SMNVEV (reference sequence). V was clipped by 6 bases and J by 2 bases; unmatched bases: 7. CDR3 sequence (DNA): TGTGCCAGCAGCTCCCTAGCGGGAGATCCCTACGAGCAGTACTTC. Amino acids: CASSSLAGDPYEQYF.

The CDR3 DNA reads TGTGCCACCAGCAGAGATAGCGGGAGATACAATGAGCAGTTCTTC. The encoded protein is CATSRDSGRYNEQFF. J is TRBJ2-1 and V is TRBV15; 9 bases match TRBD2. This CDR3 has 15 amino acids. CDR1 is LNHNV and CDR2 is YYDKDF in the germline V gene (reference sequence). Losses at the gene ends were 0 bases for V and 4 bases for J; bases not matched to a gene: 1.

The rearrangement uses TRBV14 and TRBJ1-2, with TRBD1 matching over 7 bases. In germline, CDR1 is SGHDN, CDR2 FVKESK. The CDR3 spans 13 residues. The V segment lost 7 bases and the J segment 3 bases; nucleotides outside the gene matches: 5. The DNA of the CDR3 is TGTGCCAGCACCTCTACAGGGGACTATGGCTACACCTTC. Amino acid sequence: CASTSTGDYGYTF.

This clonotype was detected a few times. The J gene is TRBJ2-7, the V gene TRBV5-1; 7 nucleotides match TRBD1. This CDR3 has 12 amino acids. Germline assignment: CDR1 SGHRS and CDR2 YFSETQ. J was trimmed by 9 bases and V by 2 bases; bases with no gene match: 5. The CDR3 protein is CASSLQGYGQYF. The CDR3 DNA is TGCGCCAGCAGCTTACAGGGGTATGGGCAGTACTTC.

The CDR3 coding sequence is TGTGCCAGTAGTATACCCAGGCTGCCGCAGTTCTTC. Translation: CASSIPRLPQFF. The V gene is TRBV19, the J gene TRBJ2-1; no reliable D call. In germline, CDR1 is LNHDA, CDR2 SQIVND (reference sequence). The V and J ends lost 2 bases and 12 bases respectively, with 11 bases between them. This CDR3 has 12 residues.